This TCR beta chain stems from a study of blood T cell repertoires in COVID-19. The wider study: Both acute and convalescent COVID-19 samples were obtained from the United States, Italy and Spain. The cDNA or gDNA used as material had been derived from T cells, B-cell-depleted T cells, or PBMCs.

CDR1 and CDR2 from the germline V gene are LNHDA and SQIVND (reference sequence). The CDR3 has 14 amino acids. The trim removed 3 bases at V and 6 bases at J, leaving 6 bases unmatched. Per the study methods: How many nucleated cells were present was estimated from reference gene primer amplification. Only in-frame clones appear in the TCRdb table, and some are missing; sequencing was by immunoSEQ multiplex PCR. For V, J and clone size, that table is used; D and trimming come from the DNA. The data contain 150,000 to 180,000 clones, roughly nine tenths of them seen just once; the ten biggest clones take up approximately 2.3%.

This chain uses TRBV19 with TRBJ2-5, with 8 bases aligning to TRBD2. The sequencing input was peripheral blood. This clonotype was obtained from a woman aged 70-85 years with acute or convalescent COVID-19. The CDR3 region is CASSIRRGGQTQYF. DNA of the CDR3: TGTGCCAGTAGTATTAGACGGGGGGGGCAGACCCAGTACTTC.